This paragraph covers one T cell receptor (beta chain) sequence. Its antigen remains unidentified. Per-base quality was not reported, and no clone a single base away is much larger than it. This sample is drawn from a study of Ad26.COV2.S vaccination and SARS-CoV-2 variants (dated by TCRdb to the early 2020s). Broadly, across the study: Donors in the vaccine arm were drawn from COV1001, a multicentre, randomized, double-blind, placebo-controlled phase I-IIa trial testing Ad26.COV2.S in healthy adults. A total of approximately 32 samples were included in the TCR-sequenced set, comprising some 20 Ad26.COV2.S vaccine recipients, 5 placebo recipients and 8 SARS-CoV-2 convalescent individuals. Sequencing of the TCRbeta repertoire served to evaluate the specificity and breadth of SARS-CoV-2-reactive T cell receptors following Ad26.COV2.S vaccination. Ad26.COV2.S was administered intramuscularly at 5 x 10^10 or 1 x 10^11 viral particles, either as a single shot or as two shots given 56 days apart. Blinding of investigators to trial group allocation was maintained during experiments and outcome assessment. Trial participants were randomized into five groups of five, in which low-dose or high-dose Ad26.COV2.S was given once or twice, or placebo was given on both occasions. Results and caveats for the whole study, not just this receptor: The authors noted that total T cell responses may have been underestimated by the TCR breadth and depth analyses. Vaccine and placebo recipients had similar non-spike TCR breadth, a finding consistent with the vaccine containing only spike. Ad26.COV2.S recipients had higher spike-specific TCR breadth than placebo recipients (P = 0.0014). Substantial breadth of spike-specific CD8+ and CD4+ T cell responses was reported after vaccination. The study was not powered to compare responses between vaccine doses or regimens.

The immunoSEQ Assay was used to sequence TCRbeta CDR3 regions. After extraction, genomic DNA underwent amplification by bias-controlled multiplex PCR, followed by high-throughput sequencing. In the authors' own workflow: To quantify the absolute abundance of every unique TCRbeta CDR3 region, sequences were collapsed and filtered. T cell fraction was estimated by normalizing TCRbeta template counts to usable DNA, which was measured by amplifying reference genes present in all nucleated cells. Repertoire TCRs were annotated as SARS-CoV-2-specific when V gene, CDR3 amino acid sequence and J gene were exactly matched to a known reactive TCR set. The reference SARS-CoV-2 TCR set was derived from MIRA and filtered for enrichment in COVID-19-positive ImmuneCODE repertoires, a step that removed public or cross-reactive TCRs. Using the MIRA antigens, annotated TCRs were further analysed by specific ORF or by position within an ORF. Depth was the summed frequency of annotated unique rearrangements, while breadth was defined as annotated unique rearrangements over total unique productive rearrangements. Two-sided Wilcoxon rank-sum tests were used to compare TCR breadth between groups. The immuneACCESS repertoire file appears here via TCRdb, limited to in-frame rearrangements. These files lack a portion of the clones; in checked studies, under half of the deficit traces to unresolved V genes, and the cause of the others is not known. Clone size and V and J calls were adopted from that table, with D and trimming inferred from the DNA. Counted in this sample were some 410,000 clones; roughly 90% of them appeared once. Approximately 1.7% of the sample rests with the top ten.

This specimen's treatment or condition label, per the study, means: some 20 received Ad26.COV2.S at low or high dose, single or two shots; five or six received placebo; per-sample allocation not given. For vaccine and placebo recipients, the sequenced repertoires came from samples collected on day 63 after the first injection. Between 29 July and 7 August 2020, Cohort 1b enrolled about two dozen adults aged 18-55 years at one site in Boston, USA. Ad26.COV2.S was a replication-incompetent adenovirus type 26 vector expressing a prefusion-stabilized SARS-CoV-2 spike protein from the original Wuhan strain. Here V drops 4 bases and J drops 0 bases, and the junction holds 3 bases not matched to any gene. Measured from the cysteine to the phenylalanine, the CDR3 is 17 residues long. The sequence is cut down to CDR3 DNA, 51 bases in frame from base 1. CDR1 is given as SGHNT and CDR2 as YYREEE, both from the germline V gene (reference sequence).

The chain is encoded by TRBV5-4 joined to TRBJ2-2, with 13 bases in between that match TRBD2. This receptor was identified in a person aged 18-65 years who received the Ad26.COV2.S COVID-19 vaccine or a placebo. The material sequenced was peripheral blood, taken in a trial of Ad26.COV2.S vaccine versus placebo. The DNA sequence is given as TGTGCCAGCAGCCAGGGACTAGCGGGGACGAACACCGGGGAGCTGTTTTTT. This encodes CASSQGLAGTNTGELFF. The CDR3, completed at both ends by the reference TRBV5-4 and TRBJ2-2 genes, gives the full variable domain ETGVTQSPTHLIKTRGQQVTLRCSSQSGHNTVSWYQQALGQGPQFIFQYYREEENGRGNFPPRFSGLQFPNYSSELNVNALELDDSALYLCASSQGLAGTNTGELFFGEGSRLTVL.